The present TCR beta chain was sequenced within a study of blood T cell repertoires in COVID-19. Overall study: Acute-phase and convalescent COVID-19 samples originated in the United States, Italy and Spain.

Authors' data handling: Amplification with reference gene primers provided the estimates of nucleated cell counts. Assay used: immunoSEQ multiplex PCR; TCRdb lists only in-frame clones, some missing. The DNA gave D and trimming, while V, J and clone size come from that table. The sample carries approximately 140,000 clones, approximately 80% recorded once. Worth noting for this clone: The same CDR3 is also encoded by other DNA sequences in this sample.

Trimming stripped 4 bases from V and 8 bases from J, with 11 bases between. CDR1 DFQATT and CDR2 SNEGSKA come from the germline V gene (reference sequence). The CDR3 has 11 residues. Sequenced input: peripheral blood. The rearrangement links TRBV20-1 to TRBJ1-2; tentative D call: TRBD1 (5 bases). This sequence was found in a man aged 65 to 79 with acute or convalescent COVID-19. The CDR3 region is CSATDRGGYTF. CDR3 coding DNA: TGCAGTGCTACAGACAGAGGCGGCTACACCTTC.